Included here is one TCR beta chain sequence, with context. The antigen is not known. CDR1 is MNHNY and CDR2 is SVGAGI in the germline V gene (reference sequence). Trimming shortened V by 5 bases and J by 4 bases, and 6 bases separated the two germline ends. The CDR3 runs 11 residues. This sample stems from a study of cytotoxic CD8 clonotypes in ibrutinib-treated CLL. Across the whole study: Partial response was seen in about 24 patients and complete response in 2; after median about six years, around 14 stayed remitted, around 12 progressed.

Sequencing sought depths of 1 in 200,000 to 1 in 1 million T cells. The repertoire was sequenced with immunoSEQ multiplex PCR; TCRdb's copy has only in-frame clones and lacks some. This table holds approximately 350,000 clones, over 60% found once. Whole-study results and caveats: Sampling times, which were not matched between the groups, differed between sustained-remission patients and progressing patients.

The sequence came from a human donor with chronic lymphocytic leukemia. The rearrangement joins TRBV6-6 to TRBJ2-7; D is ambiguous. Material: PBMCs, obtained after 36 months of ibrutinib treatment. This CDR3 is CASSELYEQYF. In nucleotides, the CDR3 is TGTGCCAGCAGTGAGCTGTACGAGCAGTACTTC.